This T cell receptor beta chain derives from a study of blood T cell repertoires in COVID-19. Study-level information: Samples taken during acute and convalescent COVID-19 were collected in the United States, Italy and Spain. PBMCs, B-cell-depleted T cells, or T cells were the source of the cDNA or gDNA that made up the material.

Symptom resolution, clearance, or two negative PCRs marked donors in Cohort 3 as recovered. TCRdb keeps only in-frame clones here, not all; method: immunoSEQ multiplex PCR. The repertoire holds 180,000 or so clones, with roughly 86% as singletons. The CDR3 contains 15 residues. Trimming took 4 bases from V and 2 from J, leaving 15 bases between them. Germline CDR1 and CDR2: SGHDT and YYEEEE. Sequencing was performed on PBMCs or T cells enriched from blood (not recorded which). The receptor was derived from a woman under 40 who had recovered from COVID-19. The chain uses TRBV5-6 and TRBJ2-5; TRBD1 might be the D (5 bases). CDR3 DNA: TGTGCCAGCAGCGGACCCGAACAGGTTCAAGAGACCCAGTACTTC. Translated, it gives CASSGPEQVQETQYF.